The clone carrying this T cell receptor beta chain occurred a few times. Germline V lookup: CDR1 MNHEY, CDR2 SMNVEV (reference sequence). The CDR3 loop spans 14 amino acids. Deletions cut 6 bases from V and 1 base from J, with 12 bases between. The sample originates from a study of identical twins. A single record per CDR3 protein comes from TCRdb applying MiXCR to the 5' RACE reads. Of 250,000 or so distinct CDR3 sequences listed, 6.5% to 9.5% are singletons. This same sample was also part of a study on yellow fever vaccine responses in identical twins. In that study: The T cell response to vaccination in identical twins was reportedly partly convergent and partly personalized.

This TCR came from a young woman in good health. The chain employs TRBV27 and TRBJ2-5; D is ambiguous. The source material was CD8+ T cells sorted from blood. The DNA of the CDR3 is TGTGCCAGCAGGCCTCGCGGAATCCAAGAGACCCAGTACTTC. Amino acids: CASRPRGIQETQYF.